This TCR beta chain was documented in a study of blood T cell repertoires in COVID-19. Study-wide background: There were acute and convalescent COVID-19 samples, and they came from the United States, Italy and Spain. The analysed material was cDNA or gDNA that came from T cells, B-cell-depleted T cells, or PBMCs.

Only one count was recorded for this clone. V lost 7 bases to trimming and J lost 7 bases; unmatched junction nucleotides: 8. This CDR3 has 15 amino acids. CDR1 and CDR2 from the germline V gene are WSHSY and SAAADI. In the original workflow: The assay estimated nucleated cells by amplifying reference gene primers. Sequencing was performed with immunoSEQ multiplex PCR; in TCRdb, only in-frame clones are kept and a portion is missing. V and J calls and clone size are copied from that table; D and trimming were computed from the DNA. Found here are some 200,000 clones, around 94% of them singletons; the top ten hold 0.6% to 0.9%. It was during active infection that Seattle patients were enrolled and then longitudinally followed.

Material for sequencing was peripheral blood. This TCR came from a man aged 25 to 40 with COVID-19, enrolled during active disease. The chain joins TRBV10-2 to TRBJ2-2; 11 nucleotides line up with TRBD2. As DNA, the CDR3 is TGCGCCAGCACATTAGCGGGGGGGCTTGGCGGGGAGCTGTTTTTT. This encodes CASTLAGGLGGELFF.